This T cell receptor (beta chain) was sequenced for a study of early T cells in non-severe SARS-CoV-2 infection. Germline loops: CDR1 SEHNR, CDR2 FQNEAQ (reference sequence). The CDR3 has 11 residues. Trimming took 8 bases from V and 6 from J, leaving 10 bases between them. Each CDR3 protein gets one entry after TCRdb re-called the 5' RACE reads with MiXCR. The profile shows about 32,000 distinct CDR3 sequences, roughly 4.5% of them singletons. This clonotype was seen at least ten times. The receptor's source is an adult who was a healthcare worker with PCR-confirmed SARS-CoV-2 infection or an uninfected control (not recorded which). The specimen was whole blood. This rearrangement joins TRBV7-9 to TRBJ1-1; weak D call: TRBD1 (5 bases). In DNA, the CDR3 is TGTGCCAGCTTATCGACAGCTGAAGCTTTCTTT. Translating gives CASLSTAEAFF.